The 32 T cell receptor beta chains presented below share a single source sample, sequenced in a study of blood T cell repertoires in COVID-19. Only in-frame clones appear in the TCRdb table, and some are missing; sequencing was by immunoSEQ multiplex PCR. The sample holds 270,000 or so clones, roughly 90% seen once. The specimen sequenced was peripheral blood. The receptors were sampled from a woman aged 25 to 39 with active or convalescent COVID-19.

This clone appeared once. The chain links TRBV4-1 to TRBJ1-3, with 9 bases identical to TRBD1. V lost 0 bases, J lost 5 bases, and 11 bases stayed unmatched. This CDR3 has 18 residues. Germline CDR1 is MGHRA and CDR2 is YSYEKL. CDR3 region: CASSQETPGQGWRNTIYF. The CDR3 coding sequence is TGCGCCAGCAGCCAAGAGACGCCGGGACAGGGTTGGCGAAACACCATATATTTT.

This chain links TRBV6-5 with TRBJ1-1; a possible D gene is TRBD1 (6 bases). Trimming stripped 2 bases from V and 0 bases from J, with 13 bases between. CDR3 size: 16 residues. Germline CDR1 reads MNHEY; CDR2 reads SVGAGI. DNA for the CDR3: TGTGCCAGCAGTTACGGGTCGGCAGGGGTGAACACTGAAGCTTTCTTT. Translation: CASSYGSAGVNTEAFF.

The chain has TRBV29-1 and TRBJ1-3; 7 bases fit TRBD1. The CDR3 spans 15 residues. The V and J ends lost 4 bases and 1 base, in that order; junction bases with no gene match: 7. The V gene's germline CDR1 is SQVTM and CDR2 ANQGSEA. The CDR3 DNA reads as TGCAGCGTTGTAGGGGGCTTGTCATCTGGAAACACCATATATTTT. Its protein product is CSVVGGLSSGNTIYF.

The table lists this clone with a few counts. The CDR3 is CASSPQGGGRTDTQYF. The CDR3 DNA is TGTGCCAGCAGCCCACAAGGAGGGGGCCGGACAGATACGCAGTATTTT. This rearrangement joins TRBV4-2 to TRBJ2-3, with D maybe TRBD1 (7 bases). In germline, CDR1 is LGHNA, CDR2 YNFKEQ. Trimming took off 4 bases at V and 3 bases at J, with 17 bases between the two ends. This CDR3 has 16 amino acids.

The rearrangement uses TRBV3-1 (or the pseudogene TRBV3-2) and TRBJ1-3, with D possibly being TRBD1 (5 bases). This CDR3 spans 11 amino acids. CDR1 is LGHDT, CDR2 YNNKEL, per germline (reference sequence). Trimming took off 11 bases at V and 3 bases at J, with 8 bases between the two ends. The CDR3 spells CAGQFGNTIYF. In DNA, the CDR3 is TGTGCCGGACAATTTGGAAACACCATATATTTT.

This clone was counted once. Written as DNA, the CDR3 is TGTGCCAGCAAGAAGGGGCAGAAACTTAACTATGGCTACACCTTC. This codes for CASKKGQKLNYGYTF. The chain uses TRBV6-6 and TRBJ1-2; the D gene is possibly TRBD1 (5 bases). This CDR3 comprises 15 residues. Between the trimmed V and J ends, which lost 7 bases and 1 base, there was a span of 16 bases. In germline, CDR1 is MNHNY, CDR2 SVGAGI (reference sequence).

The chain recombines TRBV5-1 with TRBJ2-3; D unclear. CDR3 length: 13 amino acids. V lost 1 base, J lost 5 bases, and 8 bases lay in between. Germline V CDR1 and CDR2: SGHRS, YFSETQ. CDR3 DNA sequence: TGCGCCAGCAGCTTGATTCCAGAAGATACGCAGTATTTT. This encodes CASSLIPEDTQYF.

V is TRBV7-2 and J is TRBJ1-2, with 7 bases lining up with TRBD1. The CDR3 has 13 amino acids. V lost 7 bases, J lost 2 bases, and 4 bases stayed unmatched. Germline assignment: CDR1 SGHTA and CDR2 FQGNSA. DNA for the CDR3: TGTGCCAGCAATACGGACAGGAACTATGGCTACACCTTC. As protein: CASNTDRNYGYTF. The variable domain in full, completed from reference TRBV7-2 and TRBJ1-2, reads GAGVSQSPSNKVTEKGKDVELRCDPISGHTALYWYRQSLGQGLEFLIYFQGNSAPDKSGLPSDRFSAERTGGSVSTLTIQRTQQEDSAVYLCASNTDRNYGYTFGSGTRLTVV.

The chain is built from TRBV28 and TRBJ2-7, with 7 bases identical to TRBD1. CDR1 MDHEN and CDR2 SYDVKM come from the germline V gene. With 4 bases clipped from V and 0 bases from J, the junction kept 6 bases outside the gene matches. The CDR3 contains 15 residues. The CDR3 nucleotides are TGTGCCAGCAGTTCACAGAGACAGGGCTCCTACGAGCAGTACTTC. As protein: CASSSQRQGSYEQYF.

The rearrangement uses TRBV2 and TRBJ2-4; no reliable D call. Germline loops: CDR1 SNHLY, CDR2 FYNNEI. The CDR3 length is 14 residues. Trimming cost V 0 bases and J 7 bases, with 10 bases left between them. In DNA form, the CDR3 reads TGTGCCAGCAGTGAAGCGGTGAGGTCCAACATTCAGTACTTC. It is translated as CASSEAVRSNIQYF.

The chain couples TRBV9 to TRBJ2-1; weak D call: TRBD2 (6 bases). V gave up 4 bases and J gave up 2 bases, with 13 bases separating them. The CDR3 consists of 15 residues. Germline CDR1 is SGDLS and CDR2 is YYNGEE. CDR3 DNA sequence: TGTGCCAGCAGCCGTACTAGCCGCACCTACAATGAGCAGTTCTTC. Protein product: CASSRTSRTYNEQFF.

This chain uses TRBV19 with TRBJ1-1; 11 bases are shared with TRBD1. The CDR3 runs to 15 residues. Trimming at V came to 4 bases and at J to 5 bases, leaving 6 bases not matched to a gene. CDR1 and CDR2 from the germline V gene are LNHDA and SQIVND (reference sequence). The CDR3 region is CASSRTGGLGTEAFF. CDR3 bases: TGTGCCAGTAGTAGGACAGGGGGCCTAGGTACTGAAGCTTTCTTT.

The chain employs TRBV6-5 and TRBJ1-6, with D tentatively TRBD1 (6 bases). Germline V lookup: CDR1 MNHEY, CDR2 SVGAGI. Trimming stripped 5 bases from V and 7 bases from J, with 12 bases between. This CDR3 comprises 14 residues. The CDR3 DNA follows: TGTGCCAGCAGTCTGGACAGTTTAAATTCACCCCTCCACTTT. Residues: CASSLDSLNSPLHF.

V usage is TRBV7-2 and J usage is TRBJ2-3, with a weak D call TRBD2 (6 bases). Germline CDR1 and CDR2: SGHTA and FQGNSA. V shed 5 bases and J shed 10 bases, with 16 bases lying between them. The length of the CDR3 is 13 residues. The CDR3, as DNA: TGTGCCAGCAGCCCGCAACCGGGACTCCCGCAGTATTTT. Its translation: CASSPQPGLPQYF.

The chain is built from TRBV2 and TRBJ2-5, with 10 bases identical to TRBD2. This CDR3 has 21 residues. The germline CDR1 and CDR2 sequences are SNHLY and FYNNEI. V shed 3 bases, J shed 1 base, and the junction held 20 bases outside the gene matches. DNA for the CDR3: TGTGCCAGCAGTGATGGCGGGGCGATGGTTCAGCGGGGGGGCCCCCAAGAGACCCAGTACTTC. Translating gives CASSDGGAMVQRGGPQETQYF.

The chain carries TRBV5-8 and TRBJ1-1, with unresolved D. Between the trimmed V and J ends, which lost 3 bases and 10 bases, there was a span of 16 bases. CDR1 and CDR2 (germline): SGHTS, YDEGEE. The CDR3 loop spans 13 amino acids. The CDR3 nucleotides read TGTGCCAGCAGCTCGGATTGGAGGGCGGCAGCTTTCTTT. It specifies CASSSDWRAAAFF. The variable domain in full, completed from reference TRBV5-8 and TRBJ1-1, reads EAGVTQSPTHLIKTRGQQATLRCSPISGHTSVYWYQQALGLGLQFLLWYDEGEERNRGNFPPRFSGRQFPNYSSELNVNALELEDSALYLCASSSDWRAAAFFGQGTRLTVV.

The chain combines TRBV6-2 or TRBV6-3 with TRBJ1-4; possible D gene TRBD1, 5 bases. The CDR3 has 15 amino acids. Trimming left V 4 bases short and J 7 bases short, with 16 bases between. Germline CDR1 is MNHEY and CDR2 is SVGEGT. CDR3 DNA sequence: TGTGCCAGCAGTTTCGGCAGGGACTCTGGTGAAAAACTGTTTTTT. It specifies CASSFGRDSGEKLFF.

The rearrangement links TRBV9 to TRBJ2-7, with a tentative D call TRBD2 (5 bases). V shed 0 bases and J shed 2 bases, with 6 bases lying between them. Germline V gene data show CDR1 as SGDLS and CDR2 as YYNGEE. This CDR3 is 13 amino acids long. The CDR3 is CASSVGGTYEQYF. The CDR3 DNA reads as TGTGCCAGCAGCGTAGGAGGGACCTACGAGCAGTACTTC.

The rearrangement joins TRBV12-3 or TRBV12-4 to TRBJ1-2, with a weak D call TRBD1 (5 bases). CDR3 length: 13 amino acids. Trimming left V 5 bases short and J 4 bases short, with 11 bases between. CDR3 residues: CASSLERGYGYTF. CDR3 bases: TGTGCCAGCAGTCTCGAAAGGGGCTATGGCTACACCTTC.

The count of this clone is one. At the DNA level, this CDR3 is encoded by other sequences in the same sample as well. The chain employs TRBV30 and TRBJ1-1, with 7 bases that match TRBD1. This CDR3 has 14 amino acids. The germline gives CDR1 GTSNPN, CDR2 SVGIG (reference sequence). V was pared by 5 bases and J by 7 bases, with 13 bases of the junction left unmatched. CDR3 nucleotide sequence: TGTGCCTGGGGAAAGTTCGACAGGGACATTGAAGCTTTCTTT. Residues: CAWGKFDRDIEAFF. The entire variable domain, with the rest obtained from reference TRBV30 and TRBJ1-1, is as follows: SQTIHQWPATLVQPVGSPLSLECTVEGTSNPNLYWYRQAAGRGLQLLFYSVGIGQISSEVPQNLSASRPQDRQFILSSKKLLLSDSGFYLCAWGKFDRDIEAFFGQGTRLTVV.

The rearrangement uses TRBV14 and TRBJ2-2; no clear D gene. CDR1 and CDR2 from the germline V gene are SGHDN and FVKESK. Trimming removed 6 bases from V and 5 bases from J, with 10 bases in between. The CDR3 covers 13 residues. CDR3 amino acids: CASSPRLTGELFF. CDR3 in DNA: TGTGCCAGCAGTCCTAGGCTTACCGGGGAGCTGTTTTTT.

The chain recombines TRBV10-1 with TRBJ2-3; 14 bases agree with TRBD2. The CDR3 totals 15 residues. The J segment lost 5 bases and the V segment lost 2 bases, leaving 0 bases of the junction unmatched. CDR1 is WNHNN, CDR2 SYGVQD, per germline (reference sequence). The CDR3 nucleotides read TGCGCCAGCAGTGAGGGACTAGCGGGGGGAGATACGCAGTATTTT. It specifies CASSEGLAGGDTQYF.

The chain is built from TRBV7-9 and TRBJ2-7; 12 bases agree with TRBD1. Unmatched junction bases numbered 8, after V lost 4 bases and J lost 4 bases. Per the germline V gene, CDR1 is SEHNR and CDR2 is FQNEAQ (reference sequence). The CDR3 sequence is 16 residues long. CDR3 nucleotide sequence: TGTGCCAGCAGCTCCCTTGGGACAGGGGGCGGGTACGAGCAGTACTTC. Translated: CASSSLGTGGGYEQYF. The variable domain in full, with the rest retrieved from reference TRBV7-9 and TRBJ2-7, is DTGVSQNPRHKITKRGQNVTFRCDPISEHNRLYWYRQTLGQGPEFLTYFQNEAQLEKSRLLSDRFSAERPKGSFSTLEIQRTEQGDSAMYLCASSSLGTGGGYEQYFGPGTRLTVT.

CDR3: CASSFRGQHTGELFF. The CDR3 DNA reads as TGTGCCAGCAGTTTTAGGGGACAGCACACCGGGGAGCTGTTTTTT. The gene calls are TRBV27 and TRBJ2-2; 7 bases align to TRBD1. Germline-derived CDR1 and CDR2 are MNHEY and SMNVEV (reference sequence). This CDR3 has 15 residues. J gave up 3 bases and V 3 bases, and 4 bases lay outside the gene matches.

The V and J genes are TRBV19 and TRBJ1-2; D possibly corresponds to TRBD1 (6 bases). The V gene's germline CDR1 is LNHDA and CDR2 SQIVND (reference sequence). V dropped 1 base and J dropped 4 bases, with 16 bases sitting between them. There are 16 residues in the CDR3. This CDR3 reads CASSIGGGNDFYGYTF. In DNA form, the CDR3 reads TGTGCCAGTAGTATAGGGGGGGGCAACGATTTCTATGGCTACACCTTC. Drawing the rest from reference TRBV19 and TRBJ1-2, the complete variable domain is DGGITQSPKYLFRKEGQNVTLSCEQNLNHDAMYWYRQDPGQGLRLIYYSQIVNDFQKGDIAEGYSVSREKKESFPLTVTSAQKNPTAFYLCASSIGGGNDFYGYTFGSGTRLTVV.

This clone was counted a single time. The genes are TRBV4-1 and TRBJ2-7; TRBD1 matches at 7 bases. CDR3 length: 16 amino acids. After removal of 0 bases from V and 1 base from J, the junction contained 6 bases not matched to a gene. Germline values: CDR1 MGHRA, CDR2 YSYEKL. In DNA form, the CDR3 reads TGCGCCAGCAGCCAAGATCGTGGACAGGTATCCTACGAGCAGTACTTC. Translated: CASSQDRGQVSYEQYF.

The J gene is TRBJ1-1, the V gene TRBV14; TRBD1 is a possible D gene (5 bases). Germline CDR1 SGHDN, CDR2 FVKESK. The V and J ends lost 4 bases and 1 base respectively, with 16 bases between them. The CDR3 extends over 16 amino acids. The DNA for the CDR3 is TGTGCCAGCAGCCTCCGGACAATGAGTCGGAACACTGAAGCTTTCTTT. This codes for CASSLRTMSRNTEAFF.

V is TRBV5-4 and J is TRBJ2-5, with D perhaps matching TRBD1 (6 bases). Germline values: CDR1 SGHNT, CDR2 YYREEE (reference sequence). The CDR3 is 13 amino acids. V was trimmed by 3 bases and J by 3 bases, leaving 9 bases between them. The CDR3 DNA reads TGTGCCAGCAGCTGGAAGGGGGAAGAGACCCAGTACTTC. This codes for CASSWKGEETQYF.

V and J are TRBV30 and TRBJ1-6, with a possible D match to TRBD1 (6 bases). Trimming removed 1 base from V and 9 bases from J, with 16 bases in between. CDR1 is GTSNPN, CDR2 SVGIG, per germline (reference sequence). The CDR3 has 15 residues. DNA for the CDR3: TGTGCCTGGAGTGGATTGGCTACAGGGAGTTCACCCCTCCACTTT. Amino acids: CAWSGLATGSSPLHF. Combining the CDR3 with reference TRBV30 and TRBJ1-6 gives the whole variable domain SQTIHQWPATLVQPVGSPLSLECTVEGTSNPNLYWYRQAAGRGLQLLFYSVGIGQISSEVPQNLSASRPQDRQFILSSKKLLLSDSGFYLCAWSGLATGSSPLHFGNGTRLTVT.

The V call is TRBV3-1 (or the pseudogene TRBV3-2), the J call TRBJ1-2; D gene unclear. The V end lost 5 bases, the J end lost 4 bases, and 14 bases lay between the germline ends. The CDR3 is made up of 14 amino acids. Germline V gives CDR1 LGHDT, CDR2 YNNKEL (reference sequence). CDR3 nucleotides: TGTGCCAGCAGCTTGGGTTCTAGCGGCTATGGCTACACCTTC. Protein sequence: CASSLGSSGYGYTF.

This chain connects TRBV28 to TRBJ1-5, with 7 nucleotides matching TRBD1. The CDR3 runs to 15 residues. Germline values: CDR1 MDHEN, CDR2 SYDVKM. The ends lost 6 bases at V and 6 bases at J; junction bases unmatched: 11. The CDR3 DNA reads TGTGCCAGCAGCCCGGGAGGGGGCAGAGGTCAGCCCCAGCATTTT. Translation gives CASSPGGGRGQPQHF.

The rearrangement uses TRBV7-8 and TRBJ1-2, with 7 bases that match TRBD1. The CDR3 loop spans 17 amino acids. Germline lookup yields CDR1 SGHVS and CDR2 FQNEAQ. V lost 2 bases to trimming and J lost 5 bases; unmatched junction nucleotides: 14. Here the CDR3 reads CASSLTPVQGPLYGYTF. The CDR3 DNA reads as TGTGCCAGCAGCTTAACCCCCGTACAGGGGCCCCTTTATGGCTACACCTTC. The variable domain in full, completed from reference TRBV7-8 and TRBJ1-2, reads GAGVSQSPRYKVAKRGQDVALRCDPISGHVSLFWYQQALGQGPEFLTYFQNEAQLDKSGLPSDRFFAERPEGSVSTLKIQRTQQEDSAVYLCASSLTPVQGPLYGYTFGSGTRLTVV.